This T cell receptor (beta chain) was profiled in a study of blood T cell repertoires in COVID-19. Trimming took off 8 bases at V and 1 base at J, with 11 bases between the two ends. The V gene's germline CDR1 is LNHDA and CDR2 SQIVND (reference sequence). The CDR3 is made up of 13 amino acids. Here immunoSEQ multiplex PCR was the method, and the copy in TCRdb shows in-frame clones only, minus some. The profile shows a few hundred thousand clones, 88% of them singletons. Material for sequencing was PBMCs or T cells enriched from blood (not recorded which). The chain couples TRBV19 to TRBJ1-1, with D tentatively TRBD1 (6 bases). The clonotype comes from a woman in her late teens or twenties who had recovered from COVID-19. CDR3 region: CASSGDKNTEAFF. The CDR3, as DNA: TGTGCCAGTTCTGGGGACAAGAACACTGAAGCTTTCTTT.